This TCR beta chain was found in a study of control samples from healthy donors and cancer patients. Germline V lookup: CDR1 KGHSH, CDR2 LQKENI. This CDR3 is 12 amino acids long. The ends were cut back, 6 bases at V and 2 bases at J, with 7 bases in the middle. TCRdb's table, derived via immunoSEQ multiplex PCR, lists solely in-frame clones and lacks some. The table has more than 100,000 clones, roughly 90% seen once. This sequence was found in a man aged 50-59 years with head and neck cancer. Input material: PBMCs. The chain employs TRBV18 and TRBJ2-5; D gene ambiguous. CDR3 nucleotides: TGTGCCAGCTCCTCCAAGCAAGAGACCCAGTACTTC. Its translation is CASSSKQETQYF.